These 20 T cell receptor beta chains share one sample of origin, sequenced in a study of T cells in localized non-small cell lung cancer. Method: immunoSEQ multiplex PCR; TCRdb's copy keeps in-frame clones and lacks some. The sample has fewer than 2,000 clones; roughly a quarter are singletons. The sample was normal lung tissue next to the tumor, taken before any cancer treatment. These receptors were taken from a male donor older than 55 with stage I lung adenocarcinoma.

This CDR3 reads CASSNTQLVEGGGYNEQFF. Here the CDR3 DNA reads TGTGCCAGCAGCAATACTCAGCTGGTTGAAGGGGGCGGCTACAATGAGCAGTTCTTC. The chain is built from TRBV6-8 and TRBJ2-1; TRBD1 matches 7 bases. The germline V gene has CDR1 MNHGY and CDR2 SAAAGT. The junction had 20 bases not matched to a gene; V was cut back by 6 bases and J by 3 bases. This CDR3 contains 19 residues.

A few counts support this clone. CDR3 bases: TGTGCCAGCAGCATGGGACTGGGTGATGAAAAACTGTTTTTT. It yields the protein CASSMGLGDEKLFF. This chain links TRBV9 with TRBJ1-4; D possibly corresponds to TRBD1 (5 bases). Trimming pared 4 bases from V and 6 bases from J, leaving 13 bases between. Germline CDR1 SGDLS, CDR2 YYNGEE. This CDR3 is built from 14 residues.

The chain is built from TRBV12-5 and TRBJ2-3, with 7 bases that match TRBD1. Per the germline V gene, CDR1 is LGHNT and CDR2 is FRNRAP. There are 15 residues in the CDR3. V was clipped by 6 bases and J by 5 bases; unmatched bases: 11. The CDR3 protein is CASGQGDWVGDTQYF. CDR3 sequence (DNA): TGTGCTAGTGGCCAGGGGGATTGGGTAGGAGATACGCAGTATTTT.

This clone was observed a handful of times. This chain uses TRBV6-8 with TRBJ1-2; D not resolved. Germline CDR1 and CDR2: MNHGY and SAAAGT. Trimming removed 6 bases at V and 7 bases at J, with 24 bases between. This CDR3 has 16 amino acids. CDR3 residues: CASSLANSATLGGYTF. The CDR3 region has the DNA TGTGCCAGCAGCCTGGCAAATTCAGCGACCCTAGGTGGCTACACCTTC.

The chain joins TRBV18 to TRBJ2-3; D call uncertain. V lost 1 base to trimming and J lost 0 bases, with 5 bases between them. The CDR3 consists of 14 residues. The germline V gene has CDR1 KGHSH and CDR2 LQKENI. CDR3 loop: CASSPLSSTDTQYF. CDR3 nucleotide sequence: TGTGCCAGCTCACCACTGTCCAGCACAGATACGCAGTATTTT.

J is TRBJ2-3 and V is TRBV18, with TRBD2 matching 9 bases. After removal of 1 base from V and 5 bases from J, the junction contained 10 bases not matched to a gene. Germline values: CDR1 KGHSH, CDR2 LQKENI. CDR3 length equals 17 residues. The CDR3 here is CASSPQALGLARDTQYF. The DNA of the CDR3 is TGTGCCAGCTCACCACAGGCGCTGGGACTAGCACGAGATACGCAGTATTTT.

The rearrangement joins TRBV6-8 to TRBJ1-5; D is undetermined. The CDR3 is made up of 15 amino acids. Germline V gives CDR1 MNHGY, CDR2 SAAAGT. Trimming took off 3 bases at V and 3 bases at J, with 12 bases between the two ends. Written as DNA, the CDR3 is TGTGCCAGCAGTTATCAGCACAACCCCAATCAGCCCCAGCATTTT. Translating gives CASSYQHNPNQPQHF.

This clone appeared a few times. The V gene is TRBV19, the J gene TRBJ1-2; possibly TRBD1 for D (5 bases). Germline V lookup: CDR1 LNHDA, CDR2 SQIVND (reference sequence). This CDR3 region has 13 residues. The V end lost 4 bases, the J end lost 5 bases, and 11 bases lay between the germline ends. The CDR3 loop is CASSKGGGYGYTF. The CDR3 DNA sequence: TGTGCCAGTAGTAAAGGCGGGGGTTATGGCTACACCTTC.

V is TRBV11-3 and J is TRBJ2-2; D is ambiguous. Germline V gene lookup returns CDR1 SGHNT and CDR2 YENEEA. The V end was cut by 5 bases, the J end by 6 bases, with 19 bases between. There are 16 residues in the CDR3. CDR3 protein: CASSQVGPQGAGELFF. DNA for the CDR3: TGTGCCAGCAGCCAAGTCGGTCCCCAAGGCGCCGGGGAGCTGTTTTTT. Variable domain in full (rest from reference TRBV11-3 and TRBJ2-2): EAGVVQSPRYKIIEKKQPVAFWCNPISGHNTLYWYLQNLGQGPELLIRYENEEAVDDSQLPKDRFSAERLKGVDSTLKIQPAELGDSAVYLCASSQVGPQGAGELFFGEGSRLTVL.

This clone was counted a few times. The gene calls are TRBV5-1 and TRBJ2-4; D gene unclear. The CDR3 loop spans 14 amino acids. Germline loops: CDR1 SGHRS, CDR2 YFSETQ. Trimming shortened V by 2 bases and J by 8 bases, and 14 bases separated the two germline ends. CDR3 protein: CASSFDQTGDIQYF. CDR3 sequence (DNA): TGCGCCAGCAGCTTCGACCAAACTGGGGACATTCAGTACTTC.

This chain connects TRBV30 to TRBJ1-4; the D gene is possibly TRBD1 (6 bases). CDR3 length: 15 amino acids. Germline-derived CDR1 and CDR2 are GTSNPN and SVGIG (reference sequence). The V gene lost 2 bases and the J gene lost 7 bases, with 17 bases spanning the gap. CDR3 region: CAWSRTDLSSEKLFF. In DNA form, the CDR3 reads TGTGCCTGGAGTCGGACAGACCTCTCCAGTGAAAAACTGTTTTTT. Together with reference TRBV30 and TRBJ1-4, the CDR3 gives the full variable domain: SQTIHQWPATLVQPVGSPLSLECTVEGTSNPNLYWYRQAAGRGLQLLFYSVGIGQISSEVPQNLSASRPQDRQFILSSKKLLLSDSGFYLCAWSRTDLSSEKLFFGSGTQLSVL.

This clone has more than one count but fewer than ten. This chain links TRBV7-8 with TRBJ2-1; D call uncertain. This CDR3 comprises 14 residues. V was clipped by 4 bases and J by 3 bases, with 10 bases between them. The V gene's germline CDR1 is SGHVS and CDR2 FQNEAQ. CDR3 protein: CASSSLGGYNEQFF. For the CDR3, the DNA is TGTGCCAGCAGCTCCTTAGGTGGCTACAATGAGCAGTTCTTC.

This sequence joins TRBV6-8 and TRBJ1-6; a possible D gene is TRBD1 (6 bases). Germline V lookup: CDR1 MNHGY, CDR2 SAAAGT. V shed 7 bases and J shed 2 bases, with 12 bases lying between them. The CDR3 length is 15 residues. The CDR3 reads CASTHRGPYNSPLHF. The CDR3, as DNA: TGTGCCAGCACCCACCGGGGGCCCTATAATTCACCCCTCCACTTT.

This sequence joins TRBV28 and TRBJ1-2; TRBD1 is a possible D gene (5 bases). Per germline, CDR1 MDHEN and CDR2 SYDVKM. The CDR3 has 12 amino acids. The germline V and J ends were trimmed by 2 bases and 5 bases, with 6 bases remaining between them. Here the CDR3 DNA reads TGTGCCAGCAGTTTAGGGGGTTATGGCTACACCTTC. This translates into CASSLGGYGYTF.

This clone came up a few times. The chain couples TRBV11-3 to TRBJ1-2; no reliable D call. The germline gives CDR1 SGHNT, CDR2 YENEEA. CDR3 size: 15 residues. The V end lost 5 bases, the J end lost 6 bases, and 19 bases lay between the germline ends. CDR3: CASSRQRFRYDGYTF. In DNA form, the CDR3 reads TGTGCCAGCAGCCGTCAAAGATTTCGCTACGATGGCTACACCTTC.

In its sample, this clone is large. The rearrangement links TRBV19 to TRBJ1-5, with D hard to call. V lost 0 bases and J lost 1, with 4 bases in between. Germline CDR1 and CDR2: LNHDA and SQIVND (reference sequence). This CDR3 contains 14 residues. This CDR3 reads CASSIDRSNQPQHF. In nucleotides, the CDR3 is TGTGCCAGTAGTATAGATCGGAGCAATCAGCCCCAGCATTTT.

The CDR3 protein is CASRQDRGHYEQYF. The CDR3 DNA sequence: TGTGCCAGTAGACAGGACAGGGGGCACTACGAGCAGTACTTC. The chain combines TRBV19 with TRBJ2-7, with 11 bases identical to TRBD1. This CDR3 contains 14 residues. Germline CDR1 and CDR2: LNHDA and SQIVND (reference sequence). After removal of 6 bases from V and 3 bases from J, the junction contained 4 bases not matched to a gene.

A few counts support this clone. The chain couples TRBV9 to TRBJ2-3; D is possibly TRBD1 (6 bases). CDR3 length equals 12 residues. V lost 7 bases and J lost 3, with 9 bases in between. CDR1 SGDLS and CDR2 YYNGEE come from the germline V gene. The CDR3 loop is CASGGGTDTQYF. CDR3 coding DNA: TGTGCCAGCGGGGGCGGAACAGATACGCAGTATTTT. The full variable domain, in which reference TRBV9 and TRBJ2-3 provide the parts outside the CDR3, is DSGVTQTPKHLITATGQRVTLRCSPRSGDLSVYWYQQSLDQGLQFLIQYYNGEERAKGNILERFSAQQFPDLHSELNLSSLELGDSALYFCASGGGTDTQYFGPGTRLTVL.

This chain connects TRBV11-3 to TRBJ2-2, with D unresolved. CDR1 and CDR2 from the germline V gene are SGHNT and YENEEA. This CDR3 is built from 14 residues. The V end lost 5 bases, the J end lost 7 bases, and 14 bases lay between the germline ends. Written as DNA, the CDR3 is TGTGCCAGCAGCCCTCGGAGCGTTGGCGGGGAGCTGTTTTTT. It is translated as CASSPRSVGGELFF.

In its sample, this clone was seen a few times. The chain joins TRBV6-8 to TRBJ1-1, with TRBD1 matching over 8 bases. The V gene end was trimmed by 10 bases and the J gene end by 3 bases; junction bases not matched to a gene: 4. The V gene's germline CDR1 is MNHGY and CDR2 SAAAGT. CDR3 length equals 12 residues. CDR3: CATQGADTEAFF. The CDR3 nucleotides read TGTGCCACCCAGGGGGCGGACACTGAAGCTTTCTTT.